This entry is about one T cell receptor (beta chain). These data originate in a study of beta chain features in type 1 diabetes. As every portion of the isolated RNA was reverse transcribed, the sequencing read expressed TCRB transcripts. Repertoires were generated with immunoSEQ multiplex PCR, while TCRdb's copy carries only in-frame clones and drops some. The data show approximately 380,000 clones, over 13% seen once. Sorting gave populations that all exceeded 95% purity. V was trimmed by 1 base and J by 4 bases, leaving 11 bases between them. The V gene's germline CDR1 is SQVTM and CDR2 ANQGSEA. There are 14 residues in the CDR3.

The chain uses TRBV29-1 and TRBJ2-1; D possibly corresponds to TRBD2 (5 bases). The sample consisted of naive CD4+ T cells from blood. The receptor was derived from a woman younger than 35 in good health. The CDR3 bases are TGCAGCGTTGAAGCCGGGAATCTTTACAATGAGCAGTTCTTC. It specifies CSVEAGNLYNEQFF.